These T cell receptor beta chains were read from a single sample in a study of blood T cell repertoires in COVID-19. The assay was immunoSEQ multiplex PCR, and TCRdb's table has in-frame clones only and misses some. Of around 300,000 clones in the sample, approximately 86% are singletons; the top ten hold roughly 2.6%. Specimen: PBMCs or T cells enriched from blood (not recorded which). The receptor set was obtained from a young woman who had recovered from COVID-19. The CDR3 runs from the conserved cysteine through the conserved F or W. Each record gives: V gene, clone size, J gene, D gene, CDR3 protein, CDR3 DNA. The D gene is left open where the match is weak. Size values are once, few and many counts, or a class for expanded clones, and some rows have none.

>TRBV28|once|TRBJ1-6|TRBD1
CASSFGTGLYSPLHF
TGTGCCAGCAGTTTCGGGACAGGGTTATACTCACCCCTCCACTTT
>TRBV19|few|TRBJ2-7|TRBD2
CASSRRTSGSSYEQYF
TGTGCCAGTAGCAGAAGGACTAGCGGGAGCTCCTACGAGCAGTACTTC
>TRBV11-3|once|TRBJ2-5|TRBD2
CASSPVGGGLISQETQYF
TGTGCCAGCAGCCCAGTGGGGGGGGGACTTATCTCGCAAGAGACCCAGTACTTC
>TRBV6-5|-|TRBJ1-2|-
CASSYSTEGMSGYTF
TGTGCCAGCAGTTACTCGACAGAAGGAATGAGTGGCTACACCTTC
>TRBV5-1|-|TRBJ2-5|-
CASSLVGQETQYF
TGCGCCAGCAGCTTGGTCGGTCAAGAGACCCAGTACTTC
>TRBV18|-|TRBJ2-5|-
CASSPRIGRVLETQYF
TGTGCCAGCTCACCACGAATCGGCAGGGTGTTGGAGACCCAGTACTTC
>TRBV4-1|-|TRBJ2-1|-
CASSQDMAGSHFF
TGCGCCAGCAGCCAAGATATGGCAGGGTCACACTTCTTC
>TRBV5-1|-|TRBJ2-1|TRBD2
CASGVGLAVYNEQFF
TGCGCCAGCGGAGTCGGGCTAGCGGTGTACAATGAGCAGTTCTTC
>TRBV30|-|TRBJ2-7|TRBD2
CAWIRRTSGRARYEQYF
TGTGCCTGGATTCGCCGGACTAGCGGGAGGGCCAGGTACGAGCAGTACTTC
>TRBV7-2|-|TRBJ2-4|-
CASSSQVPNIQYF
TGTGCCAGCAGCTCACAGGTCCCAAACATTCAGTACTTC
>TRBV5-1|-|TRBJ2-1|TRBD1
CASSTKRDSGSYNEQFF
TGCGCCAGCAGCACAAAACGGGACAGCGGCTCCTACAATGAGCAGTTCTTC